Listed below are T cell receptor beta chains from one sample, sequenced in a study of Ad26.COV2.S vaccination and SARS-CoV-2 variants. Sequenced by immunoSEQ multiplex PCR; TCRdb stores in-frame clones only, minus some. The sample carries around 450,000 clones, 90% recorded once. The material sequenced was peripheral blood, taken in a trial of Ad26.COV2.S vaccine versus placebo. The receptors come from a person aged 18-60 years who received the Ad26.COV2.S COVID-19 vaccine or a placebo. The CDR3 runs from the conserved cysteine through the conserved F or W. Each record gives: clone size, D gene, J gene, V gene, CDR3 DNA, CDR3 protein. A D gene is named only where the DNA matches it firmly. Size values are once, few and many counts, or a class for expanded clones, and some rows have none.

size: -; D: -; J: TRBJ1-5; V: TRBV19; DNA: TGTGCCAGTAGTCGTGTCCCTAATCAGCCCCAGCATTTT; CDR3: CASSRVPNQPQHF
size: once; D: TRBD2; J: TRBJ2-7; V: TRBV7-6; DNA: TGTGCCAGCAGCCCTCGCGGGGGGACCGAGGGCTACGAGCAGTACTTC; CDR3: CASSPRGGTEGYEQYF
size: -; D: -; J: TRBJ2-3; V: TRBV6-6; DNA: TGTGCCAGCAGCCCCCCCGGGACTTTCACAGATACGCAGTATTTT; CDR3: CASSPPGTFTDTQYF
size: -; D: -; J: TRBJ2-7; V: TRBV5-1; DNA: TGCGCCAGCAGCCCCAATCCTACCGTCGAGCAGTACTTC; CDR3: CASSPNPTVEQYF
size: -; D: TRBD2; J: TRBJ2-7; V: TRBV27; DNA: TGTGCCAGCAGTCCGACTCCGGGACTAGCGGGAGGGCCTCTCGGAGAGCAGTACTTC; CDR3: CASSPTPGLAGGPLGEQYF
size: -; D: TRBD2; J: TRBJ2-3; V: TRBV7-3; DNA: TGTGCCAGCAGCTTAGGACTAGCGGGAGTTGAAGACACAGATACGCAGTATTTT; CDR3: CASSLGLAGVEDTDTQYF
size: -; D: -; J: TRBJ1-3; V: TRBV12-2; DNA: TGTGCAAGTCGCTTAGCTCGGGGTTTCGACAGCTCTGGAAACACCATATATTTT; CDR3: CASRLARGFDSSGNTIYF
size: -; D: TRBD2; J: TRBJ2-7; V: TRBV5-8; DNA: TGTGCCAGCAGCTTGGTGGCGGGAGGGCTCTCGGGGTGGAACGAGCAGTACTTC; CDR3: CASSLVAGGLSGWNEQYF
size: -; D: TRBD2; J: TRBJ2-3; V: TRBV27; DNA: TGTGCCAGCGCTAGCGGGAGAGGCACAGATACGCAGTATTTT; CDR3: CASASGRGTDTQYF
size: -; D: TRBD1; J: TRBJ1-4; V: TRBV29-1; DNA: TGCAGCGTTGCCCACGACAGGGGGCTCAATGAAAAACTGTTTTTT; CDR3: CSVAHDRGLNEKLFF
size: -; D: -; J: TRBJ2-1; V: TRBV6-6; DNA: TGTGCCAGCAGTTACCGGGACCAGTACAATGAGCAGTTCTTC; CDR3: CASSYRDQYNEQFF